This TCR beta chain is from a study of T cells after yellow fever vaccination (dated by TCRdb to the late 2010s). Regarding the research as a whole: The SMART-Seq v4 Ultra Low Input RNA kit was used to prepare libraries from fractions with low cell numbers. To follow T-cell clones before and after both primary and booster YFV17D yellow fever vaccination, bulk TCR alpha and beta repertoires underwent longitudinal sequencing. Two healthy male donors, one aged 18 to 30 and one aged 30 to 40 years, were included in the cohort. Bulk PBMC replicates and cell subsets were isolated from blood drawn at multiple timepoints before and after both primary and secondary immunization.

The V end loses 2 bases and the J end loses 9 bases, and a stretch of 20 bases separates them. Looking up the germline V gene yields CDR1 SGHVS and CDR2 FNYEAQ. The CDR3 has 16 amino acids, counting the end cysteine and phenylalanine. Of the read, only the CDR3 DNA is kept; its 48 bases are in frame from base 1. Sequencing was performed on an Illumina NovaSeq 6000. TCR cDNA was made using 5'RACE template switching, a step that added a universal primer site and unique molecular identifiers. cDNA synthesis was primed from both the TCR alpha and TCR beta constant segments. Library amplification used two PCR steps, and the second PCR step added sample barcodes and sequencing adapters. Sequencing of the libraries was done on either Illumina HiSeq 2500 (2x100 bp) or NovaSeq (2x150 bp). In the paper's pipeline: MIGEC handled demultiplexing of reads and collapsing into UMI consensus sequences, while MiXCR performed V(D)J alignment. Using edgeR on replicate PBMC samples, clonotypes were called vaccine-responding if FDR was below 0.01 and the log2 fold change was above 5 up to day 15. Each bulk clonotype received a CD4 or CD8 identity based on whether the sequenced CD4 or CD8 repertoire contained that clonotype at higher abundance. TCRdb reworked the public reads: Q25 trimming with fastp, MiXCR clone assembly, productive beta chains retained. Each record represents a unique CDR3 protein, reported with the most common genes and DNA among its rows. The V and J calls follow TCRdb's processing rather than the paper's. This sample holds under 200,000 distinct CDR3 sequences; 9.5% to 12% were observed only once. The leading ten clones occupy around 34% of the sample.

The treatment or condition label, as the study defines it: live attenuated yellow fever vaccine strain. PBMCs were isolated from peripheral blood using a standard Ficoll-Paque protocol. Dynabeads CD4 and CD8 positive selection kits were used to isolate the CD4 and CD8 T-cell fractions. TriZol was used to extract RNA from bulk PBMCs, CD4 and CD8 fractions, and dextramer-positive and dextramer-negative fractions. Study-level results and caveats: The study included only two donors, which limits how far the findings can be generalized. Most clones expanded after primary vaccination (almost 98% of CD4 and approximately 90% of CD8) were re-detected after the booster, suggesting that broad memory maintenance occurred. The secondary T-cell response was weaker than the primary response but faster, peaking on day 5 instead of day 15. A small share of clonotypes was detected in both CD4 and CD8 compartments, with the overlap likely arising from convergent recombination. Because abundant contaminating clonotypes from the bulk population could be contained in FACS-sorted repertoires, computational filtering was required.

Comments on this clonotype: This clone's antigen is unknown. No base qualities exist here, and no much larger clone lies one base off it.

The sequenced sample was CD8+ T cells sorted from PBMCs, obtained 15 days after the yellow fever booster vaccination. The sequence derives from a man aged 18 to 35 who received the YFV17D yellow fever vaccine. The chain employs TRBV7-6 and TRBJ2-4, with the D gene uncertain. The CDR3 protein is CASSLNPGRPVPIQYF. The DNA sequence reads TGTGCCAGCAGCTTAAATCCGGGCAGGCCGGTACCCATTCAGTACTTC.